This T cell receptor beta chain came from a study of cytomegalovirus exposure and HLA in healthy donors. V lost 8 bases, J lost 5 bases, and 18 bases lay in between. This CDR3 has 13 amino acids. Germline CDR1 and CDR2: SQVTM and ANQGSEA. Vbeta (60) and Jbeta (13) primers were used in the PCR. Method: immunoSEQ multiplex PCR; TCRdb's copy keeps in-frame clones and lacks some. In all, the sample yields 55,000 to 85,000 clones. Details on this clone: Its antigen remains unknown.

Study-wide results and limits: Among immune exposure information, only CMV serostatus was available. Most CMV-associated TCR beta chains were later found to appear HLA-restricted.

This TCR was recovered from a young woman in good health and CMV-seronegative. The chain has TRBV29-1 and TRBJ2-5, with D tentatively TRBD2 (6 bases). The sample consisted of PBMCs. CDR3 loop: CSISAGPPETQYF. In DNA, the CDR3 is TGCAGCATCTCGGCGGGGCCTCCGGAGACCCAGTACTTC.